This entry is about one T cell receptor beta chain. The record originates from a study of identifying expanded T cells in peripheral blood. Germline V CDR1 and CDR2: MNHEY, SVGAGI. V dropped 2 bases and J dropped 6 bases, with 16 bases sitting between them. The CDR3 totals 15 residues. The data were produced by immunoSEQ multiplex PCR, yet TCRdb's version contains in-frame clones alone and is incomplete. The profile shows approximately 120,000 clones, over 65% of them singletons. Collection occurred without any documented infections or immune events in donors. The TCR originated in a person aged 18 to 75 in good health. The chain links TRBV6-5 to TRBJ1-2, with D possibly being TRBD1 (5 bases). What was sequenced was blood. The CDR3 loop is CASSYGEEGIHGYTF. The CDR3 nucleotides read TGTGCCAGCAGTTACGGTGAAGAGGGGATCCATGGCTACACCTTC.